This TCR beta chain was retrieved from a study of blood T cell repertoires in COVID-19. Authors' methods: Quantification of nucleated cells was approximated via reference gene primer amplification. Measured with immunoSEQ multiplex PCR; TCRdb has only the in-frame clones, and not every one. That table gives V, J and clone size, and the DNA gave D and trimming. Of about 160,000 clones detected, 70% to 90% appear once; the ten largest clones hold more than 7.5%. The CDR3 totals 15 residues. V gave up 5 bases and J gave up 0 bases; unmatched junction bases: 3. Germline-derived CDR1 and CDR2 are SEHNR and FQNEAQ (reference sequence).

The rearrangement links TRBV7-9 to TRBJ1-4, with 7 bases fitting TRBD1. The sample consisted of peripheral blood. This receptor was identified in a man aged 35-49 years who had recovered from COVID-19. In DNA, the CDR3 is TGTGCCAGCAGCCGAGACAGGGCAACTAATGAAAAACTGTTTTTT. It encodes CASSRDRATNEKLFF.